This TCR beta chain was recorded in a study of radiotherapy plus CTLA-4 blockade in lung cancer. Across the whole study: Across the patients, objective responses occurred in 15% to 20%, and disease control in around 31%.

Chemo-refractory metastatic non-small-cell lung cancer patients were treated with focal radiation plus CTLA-4 blockade with ipilimumab. Germline CDR1 and CDR2: ENHRY and SYGVKD. V gave up 10 bases and J gave up 3 bases, with 8 bases separating them. The CDR3 covers 11 residues. General study results and limits: Researchers report tumor-derived TCR clones expanding in blood after radiotherapy plus ipilimumab.

Method: immunoSEQ multiplex PCR; TCRdb's copy keeps in-frame clones and lacks some. The data show approximately 41,000 clones, about 75% seen once. As regards this clone: No antigen is known for it.

The sample consisted of peripheral blood, taken from a patient treated with radiotherapy plus ipilimumab. The chain has TRBV10-3 and TRBJ2-3; D remains ambiguous. The receptor's source is a human donor with non-small cell lung cancer who had stable disease on radiotherapy plus ipilimumab. CDR3 in amino acids: CATARTDTQYF. The CDR3 bases are TGTGCCACCGCGAGGACAGATACGCAGTATTTT.